The 24 T cell receptor beta chains presented below share a single source sample, sequenced in a study of T cell repertoires in cytomegalovirus infection. TCRdb processed the reads anew with MiXCR; each CDR3 protein has one entry. Among around 550,000 distinct CDR3 sequences listed, more than 20% were seen once. What was sequenced was PBMCs. The receptor source for this set is a human donor in good health (CMV status not recorded). Some clones in this sample may be carry-over from other donors' samples.

There are many counts of this clonotype. V is TRBV7-2 and J is TRBJ2-6, with 8 bases aligning to TRBD1. The ends lost 5 bases at V and 2 bases at J; junction bases unmatched: 8. The CDR3 runs to 17 residues. Germline V lookup: CDR1 SGHTA, CDR2 FQGNSA. DNA for the CDR3: TGTGCCAGCAGCCTTGGGACAGGCGGTACTGGGGCCAACGTCCTGACTTTC. Translated, it gives CASSLGTGGTGANVLTF.

This chain links TRBV12-3 or TRBV12-4 with TRBJ2-1; D ambiguous. The CDR3 extends over 18 amino acids. Deletions cut 3 bases from V and 10 bases from J, with 28 bases between. The CDR3 spells CASSFLFSAVDIQLEQFF. In DNA form, the CDR3 reads TGTGCCAGCAGTTTTTTGTTTTCCGCCGTGGATATACAATTAGAGCAGTTCTTC.

The V and J genes are TRBV12-3 or TRBV12-4 and TRBJ2-7; tentative D call: TRBD1 (5 bases). This CDR3 is built from 13 residues. V was clipped by 3 bases and J by 3 bases, with 9 bases between them. As DNA, the CDR3 is TGTGCCAGCAGTTTGGGGCCGGTCTACGAGCAGTACGTC. It specifies CASSLGPVYEQYV.

This clonotype was observed a few times. V is TRBV6-5 and J is TRBJ1-4; D gene ambiguous. This CDR3 contains 13 residues. Germline V gene data show CDR1 as MNHEY and CDR2 as SVGAGI. Trimming shortened V by 6 bases and J by 7 bases, and 12 bases separated the two germline ends. CDR3 sequence: CASRGPRGEKLFF. The CDR3 DNA is TGTGCCAGCAGAGGGCCTAGAGGTGAAAAACTGTTTTTT.

In its sample, this clonotype was seen a few times. The genes are TRBV5-1 and TRBJ2-1; D is perhaps TRBD2 (6 bases). Germline CDR1 is SGHRS and CDR2 is YFSETQ. There are 14 residues in the CDR3. V was cut by 0 bases and J by 7 bases, with 11 bases left in between. Written as DNA, the CDR3 is TGCGCCAGCAGCTTGGTGGGGGGTAGGAATGAGCAGTTCTTC. This translates into CASSLVGGRNEQFF.

This chain uses TRBV6-6 with TRBJ1-4, with 9 bases that match TRBD1. V trimming: 6 bases; J trimming: 8 bases; junction bases outside the gene matches: 7. CDR1 is MNHNY and CDR2 is SVGAGI in the germline V gene (reference sequence). This CDR3 region has 14 residues. CDR3 in amino acids: CASRPGQGDEKLFF. CDR3 bases: TGTGCCAGCAGACCGGGACAGGGTGACGAAAAACTGTTTTTT.

This clonotype was found a few times. The V gene is TRBV2, the J gene TRBJ1-1; a weak D match, TRBD1 (5 bases). V was shortened by 6 bases and J by 0 bases, with 8 bases between the two germline ends. In germline, CDR1 is SNHLY, CDR2 FYNNEI. The CDR3 totals 13 residues. The CDR3 reads CASRQGVNTEAFF. CDR3 bases: TGTGCCAGCAGGCAGGGCGTGAACACTGAAGCTTTCTTT.

V and J are TRBV30 and TRBJ2-7, with TRBD1 as a possible D gene (5 bases). CDR3 length: 11 amino acids. The germline V and J ends were trimmed by 2 bases and 6 bases, with 8 bases remaining between them. Germline CDR1 GTSNPN, CDR2 SVGIG (reference sequence). Here the CDR3 reads CAWSPRVEQYV. The CDR3 nucleotides are TGTGCCTGGAGTCCCAGGGTCGAGCAGTACGTC.

The rearrangement links TRBV30 to TRBJ1-3; D unresolved. CDR1 and CDR2 (germline): GTSNPN, SVGIG (reference sequence). The CDR3 has 16 amino acids. The V and J ends lost 3 bases and 2 bases respectively, with 17 bases between them. Here the CDR3 reads CAWSANWKVTGNTIYF. In nucleotides, the CDR3 is TGTGCCTGGAGCGCGAATTGGAAGGTGACTGGAAACACCATATATTTT.

This clonotype was found a few times. The chain carries TRBV12-3 or TRBV12-4 and TRBJ1-5; no reliable D call. The V gene lost 3 bases and the J gene lost 3 bases, with 6 bases spanning the gap. CDR3 size: 13 residues. In nucleotides, the CDR3 is TGTGCCAGCAGTTTGTACTACAATCAGCCCCAGCATTTT. It encodes CASSLYYNQPQHF.

There are many counts of this clonotype. The rearrangement links TRBV7-8 to TRBJ1-1; D uncertain. The CDR3 spans 13 residues. Looked up from germline, CDR1 is SGHVS and CDR2 is FQNEAQ. Trimming stripped 1 base from V and 3 bases from J, with 6 bases between. Written as DNA, the CDR3 is TGTGCCAGCAGCTTAGTGGTTTACACTGAAGCTTTCTTT. Amino acid sequence: CASSLVVYTEAFF.

This clonotype has more than one count but fewer than ten. V is TRBV18 and J is TRBJ1-3; the D gene is possibly TRBD1 (6 bases). V shed 0 bases and J shed 2 bases, with 11 bases lying between them. CDR3 length: 16 amino acids. Germline values: CDR1 KGHSH, CDR2 LQKENI. The CDR3 nucleotides are TGTGCCAGCTCACCACCCGACAGGAGCACTGGAAACACCATATATTTT. Translation: CASSPPDRSTGNTIYF.

The rearrangement links TRBV6-6 to TRBJ1-2; tentatively, D is TRBD1 (5 bases). The CDR3 runs 12 residues. CDR1 is MNHNY and CDR2 is SVGAGI in the germline V gene (reference sequence). The V and J ends lost 0 bases and 9 bases respectively, with 8 bases between them. The CDR3 is CASSYSRDRYTF. In DNA, the CDR3 is TGTGCCAGCAGTTACTCGAGGGACCGCTACACCTTC.

This clonotype was detected a few times. V is TRBV5-4 and J is TRBJ2-7; D not certain. The CDR3 runs to 14 residues. Germline lookup yields CDR1 SGHNT and CDR2 YYREEE (reference sequence). V lost 1 base and J lost 2, with 10 bases in between. In nucleotides, the CDR3 is TGTGCCAGCAGCTTGTACAGTCTAACCTACGAGCAGTACTTC. Translation: CASSLYSLTYEQYF.

The genes are TRBV10-3 and TRBJ2-5; unclear D gene. V lost 3 bases, J lost 4 bases, and 12 bases lay in between. The CDR3 is 14 amino acids. Germline assignment: CDR1 ENHRY and CDR2 SYGVKD. The CDR3 bases are TGTGCCATCAGTGACCGTCCCGTACCAGAGACCCAGTACTTC. This gives the protein CAISDRPVPETQYF.

This sequence joins TRBV25-1 and TRBJ2-7; D is uncertain. The CDR3 runs 14 residues. V lost 5 bases and J 3 bases, leaving 14 bases between the germline ends. Germline CDR1 MGHDK, CDR2 SYGVNS. CDR3: CASSPTPDHYEQYF. Here the CDR3 DNA reads TGTGCCAGCAGTCCGACCCCCGACCACTACGAGCAGTACTTC.

The chain uses TRBV12-3 or TRBV12-4 and TRBJ2-7, with 7 bases lining up with TRBD1. The CDR3 runs 15 residues. With V trimmed by 8 bases and J by 0 bases, 10 bases remained unmatched. CDR3 DNA: TGTGCCAGCGGAGATACTACAGGGGCCTCCTACGAGCAGTACGTC. Translating it yields CASGDTTGASYEQYV.

This clonotype occurred many times. The chain employs TRBV7-2 and TRBJ2-1, with 11 bases aligning to TRBD2. Germline trimming cut 4 bases from V and 8 bases from J; bases unmatched to any gene: 16. Germline CDR1 SGHTA, CDR2 FQGNSA. The CDR3 is 18 residues long. The CDR3 here is CASSSTGTSGPRDHEQFF. Written as DNA, the CDR3 is TGTGCCAGCAGCTCAACCGGGACTAGCGGACCTCGGGATCATGAGCAGTTCTTC.

The J gene is TRBJ2-1, the V gene TRBV4-1, with TRBD2 matching 13 bases. The J segment lost 10 bases and the V segment lost 1 base, leaving 4 bases of the junction unmatched. The CDR3 is 15 residues long. From germline, CDR1 is MGHRA and CDR2 YSYEKL. The CDR3 nucleotides read TGCGCCAGCAGCCAAGTACTAGCGGGAGGGACGGAGCAGTTCTTC. Its protein is CASSQVLAGGTEQFF.

The chain employs TRBV29-1 and TRBJ2-3; 8 nucleotides match TRBD2. The V segment lost 3 bases and the J segment 3 bases; nucleotides outside the gene matches: 8. Germline V gene lookup returns CDR1 SQVTM and CDR2 ANQGSEA. The CDR3 is 15 amino acids. This CDR3 is CSVEPSGSKTDTQYF. CDR3 in DNA: TGCAGCGTTGAGCCAAGCGGGAGTAAGACAGATACGCAGTATTTT.

This clonotype has just a few counts. The CDR3 DNA is TGTGCCAGCAGTAGGCCGGGGGAGGGCTACACCTTC. This sequence encodes CASSRPGEGYTF. The J gene is TRBJ1-2, the V gene TRBV27; maybe TRBD1 (5 bases). V lost 5 bases to trimming and J lost 8 bases, with 12 bases between them. The CDR3 is 12 amino acids. Germline V gene lookup returns CDR1 MNHEY and CDR2 SMNVEV (reference sequence).

V is TRBV6-6 and J is TRBJ1-1, with 8 bases that match TRBD1. Germline V gives CDR1 MNHNY, CDR2 SVGAGI (reference sequence). There are 14 residues in the CDR3. V lost 6 bases to trimming and J lost 5 bases; unmatched junction nucleotides: 8. CDR3 DNA sequence: TGTGCCAGCAGGGACAGGGACGTGTATACTGAAGCTTTCTTT. This sequence encodes CASRDRDVYTEAFF.

This clonotype was detected only a few times. The chain carries TRBV4-1 and TRBJ2-1; D is undetermined. This CDR3 spans 15 amino acids. Between the trimmed V and J ends, which lost 0 bases and 5 bases, there was a span of 11 bases. The V gene's germline CDR1 is MGHRA and CDR2 YSYEKL. CDR3 amino acids: CASSQEHNRHNEQFF. CDR3 DNA: TGCGCCAGCAGCCAAGAACACAACCGCCACAATGAGCAGTTCTTC.

Of note for this clonotype: This may be a read error, as it is one base from a much larger clone. This rearrangement joins TRBV7-2 to TRBJ1-2, with D unclear. The germline CDR1 and CDR2 sequences are SGHTA and FQGNSA. This CDR3 has 12 amino acids. With 2 bases removed from V and 7 bases from J, the gap between germline ends came to 8 bases. The CDR3 DNA sequence: TGTGCCAGCAGCTTATGCAGTAGTGGCTACACCTTC. It translates to CASSLCSSGYTF.